This note documents a single T cell receptor (beta chain) sequence. Antigen unknown. Germline CDR1 reads LGHNA; CDR2 reads YNFKEQ. The CDR3 contains 13 residues. Trimming pared 0 bases from V and 3 bases from J, leaving 6 bases between. The source of the sample is a study of OX40 agonist ivuxolimab in advanced cancers. The overall study: Among those treated, three patients had partial responses, one with hepatocellular carcinoma and two with cutaneous melanoma.

Measured with immunoSEQ multiplex PCR; TCRdb has only the in-frame clones, and not every one. The repertoire holds 65,000 to 80,000 clones, with 90% to 95% as singletons. The study, taken as a whole, reports: Compared with others, partial responders at 0.1-3.0 mg/kg displayed clonal expansion among the lowest. On average, CD8+ T cells had more expanded clones than CD4+. Also present in some nonresponders was a low level of normalized T-cell clonal expansion.

The V call is TRBV4-2, the J call TRBJ2-7; D gene uncertain. This clonotype was sampled from an adult with an advanced solid tumor such as melanoma, head and neck, liver or kidney cancer. Here the sequenced sample was CD4+ or CD8+ T cells sorted from blood, taken in a trial of the OX40 agonist ivuxolimab. CDR3 in DNA: TGTGCCAGCAGCCAAGAAGACCGCTACGAGCAGTACTTC. It translates to CASSQEDRYEQYF.